Listed below are T cell receptor beta chains from one sample, sequenced in a study of T cells in localized non-small cell lung cancer. Profiled with immunoSEQ multiplex PCR; TCRdb holds only in-frame clones, not every one. Among roughly 70,000 clones listed, 86% were seen once. Sequenced material: peripheral blood, taken before any cancer treatment. Receptor source: a male donor aged 60 or over with stage III squamous cell lung carcinoma. Both conserved end residues are part of each CDR3. D genes are given only for firm matches. For some rows the clone size is stated as once, few or many, or as a class when expanded; others skip it.

V	J	size	D	length	CDR3	DNA
TRBV7-3	TRBJ2-1	NA	TRBD2	15	CASSLVLAGANEQFF	TGTGCCAGCAGCTTAGTCCTAGCGGGGGCCAATGAGCAGTTCTTC
TRBV7-2	TRBJ2-1	NA	NA	15	CASSRSGTYNNEQFF	TGTGCCAGCAGCCGTTCAGGGACGTACAACAATGAGCAGTTCTTC
TRBV11-2	TRBJ1-1	once	NA	12	CASSLSTTEAFF	TGTGCCAGCTCCCTAAGTACCACTGAAGCTTTCTTT
TRBV5-8	TRBJ2-3	NA	NA	13	CASSQTGTDTQYF	TGTGCCAGCAGCCAGACAGGAACAGATACGCAGTATTTT
TRBV10-3	TRBJ1-5	NA	NA	13	CAISRDLNQPQHF	TGTGCCATCAGCAGGGACCTCAATCAGCCCCAGCATTTT
TRBV23-1	TRBJ1-5	NA	NA	15	CASSQSTGGRQPQHF	TGCGCCAGCAGTCAATCGACAGGAGGTCGTCAGCCCCAGCATTTT
TRBV7-6	TRBJ2-7	NA	TRBD1	16	CASSLAGDRSSYEQYF	TGTGCCAGCAGCTTAGCGGGGGACAGGAGCTCCTACGAGCAGTACTTC
TRBV4-2	TRBJ2-3	NA	NA	17	CASSQPRGPGLTDTQYF	TGTGCCAGCAGCCAACCCAGGGGTCCGGGGCTGACAGATACGCAGTATTTT
TRBV6-6	TRBJ1-2	NA	NA	16	CASKVGGVTANYGYTF	TGTGCCAGCAAAGTGGGGGGGGTTACAGCTAACTATGGCTACACCTTC
TRBV18	TRBJ1-1	NA	TRBD1	16	CASSPGTGGISTEAFF	TGTGCCAGCTCACCAGGGACAGGGGGTATTTCCACTGAAGCTTTCTTT
TRBV15	TRBJ1-3	NA	NA	16	CATSRDMATSGNTIYF	TGTGCCACCAGCAGAGATATGGCGACCTCTGGAAACACCATATATTTT
TRBV6-5	TRBJ1-2	NA	NA	13	CASSPDSRYGYTF	TGTGCCAGCAGTCCTGACAGCCGCTATGGCTACACCTTC
TRBV19	TRBJ2-6	NA	NA	17	CASSIWMGDSGANVLTF	TGTGCCAGTAGTATCTGGATGGGGGATTCCGGGGCCAACGTCCTGACTTTC
TRBV27	TRBJ2-4	once	NA	15	CASSSKRTGRDIQYF	TGTGCCAGCAGTTCTAAAAGGACAGGGAGGGACATTCAGTACTTC
TRBV19	TRBJ1-5	NA	NA	14	CASSMRGENQPQHF	TGTGCCAGTAGTATGCGGGGGGAAAATCAGCCCCAGCATTTT
TRBV9	TRBJ1-1	NA	NA	13	CASSFGGDTEAFF	TGTGCCAGCTCTTTTGGAGGGGACACTGAAGCTTTCTTT
TRBV7-8	TRBJ2-1	once	NA	11	CASGRAGEQFF	TGTGCCAGCGGTAGGGCGGGTGAGCAGTTCTTC
TRBV2	TRBJ2-5	NA	TRBD1	13	CASTTGIQETQYF	TGTGCCAGCACGACAGGGATCCAAGAGACCCAGTACTTC
TRBV6-6	TRBJ1-1	few	NA	14	CASSGQTGYTEAFF	TGTGCCAGCAGTGGGCAGACAGGCTACACTGAAGCTTTCTTT
TRBV7-7	TRBJ2-3	NA	NA	15	CASSLGGRSTDTQYF	TGTGCTAGCAGCTTAGGAGGACGGAGCACAGATACGCAGTATTTT
TRBV4-3	TRBJ2-1	NA	TRBD2	14	CASSQAGGPDEQFF	TGCGCCAGCAGCCAGGCGGGGGGACCTGATGAGCAGTTCTTC
TRBV19	TRBJ1-4	few	NA	14	CASSIRGMSEKLFF	TGTGCCAGTAGTATAAGGGGAATGTCCGAAAAACTGTTTTTT
TRBV11-2	TRBJ2-2	NA	TRBD1	14	CASSLVRGSGELFF	TGTGCCAGCAGCTTAGTCAGGGGGTCCGGGGAGCTGTTTTTT
TRBV10-2	TRBJ2-2	NA	NA	15	CASISAGSLTGELFF	TGCGCCAGCATATCGGCAGGGTCCCTCACCGGGGAGCTGTTTTTT
TRBV5-1	TRBJ1-4	NA	NA	14	CASSAGATNEKLFF	TGCGCCAGCAGCGCGGGTGCAACTAATGAAAAACTGTTTTTT
TRBV6-5	TRBJ1-4	NA	NA	15	CASSPEGGLNEKLFF	TGTGCCAGCAGTCCCGAGGGGGGGCTTAATGAAAAACTGTTTTTT
TRBV6-5	TRBJ1-1	NA	TRBD1	14	CASSQDRGSTEAFF	TGTGCCAGCAGTCAGGACAGGGGATCCACTGAAGCTTTCTTT
TRBV30	TRBJ1-2	NA	NA	11	CAWAQEYGYTF	TGTGCCTGGGCCCAGGAGTATGGCTACACCTTC
TRBV11-3	TRBJ2-1	once	NA	16	CASSLEGSSSYNEQFF	TGTGCCAGCAGCTTAGAGGGGTCGAGCTCCTACAATGAGCAGTTCTTC
TRBV5-4	TRBJ1-4	NA	NA	14	CASSLDSLNEKLFF	TGTGCCAGCAGCTTGGACAGCCTAAATGAAAAACTGTTTTTT
TRBV7-2	TRBJ2-3	NA	NA	13	CASRGGSTDTQYF	TGTGCCAGCAGGGGCGGCAGCACAGATACGCAGTATTTT
TRBV2	TRBJ1-1	few	NA	14	CASSESRGSLEAFF	TGTGCCAGCAGTGAGAGCCGGGGTTCCCTTGAAGCTTTCTTT
TRBV10-1	TRBJ2-7	NA	NA	15	CASPPRVREQEEQYF	TGCGCCAGCCCCCCGAGGGTCCGGGAACAGGAAGAGCAGTACTTC
TRBV9	TRBJ2-5	NA	NA	13	CASRGPPWETQYF	TGTGCCAGTAGGGGACCCCCTTGGGAGACCCAGTACTTC
TRBV19	TRBJ2-5	NA	NA	14	CASSILGQGETQYF	TGTGCCAGTAGTATCCTAGGGCAGGGAGAGACCCAGTACTTC
TRBV9	TRBJ2-1	once	NA	15	CASSVQGGSYNEQFF	TGTGCCAGCAGCGTACAGGGGGGCTCCTACAATGAGCAGTTCTTC
TRBV1	TRBJ2-4	NA	NA	17	CTSSQVGPGQGRDIQYF	TGCACCAGCAGCCAAGTAGGCCCCGGACAGGGCAGAGACATTCAGTACTTC
TRBV6-5	TRBJ2-7	NA	NA	13	CASSYGVLYEQYF	TGTGCCAGCAGTTACGGGGTTTTGTACGAGCAGTACTTC
TRBV7-2	TRBJ2-1	NA	TRBD2	15	CASSSRTSGGSEQFF	TGTGCCAGCAGCTCCCGGACTAGCGGGGGGAGTGAGCAGTTCTTC
TRBV5-1	TRBJ2-2	NA	TRBD2	17	CASSLRLAGRNTGELFF	TGCGCCAGCAGCTTGAGGCTAGCGGGGAGGAACACCGGGGAGCTGTTTTTT
TRBV7-2	TRBJ2-7	once	NA	13	CASSYVRGYEQYF	TGTGCCAGCAGCTACGTCAGGGGATACGAGCAGTACTTC
TRBV9	TRBJ2-5	NA	TRBD2	16	CASSGTSGGTQETQYF	TGTGCCAGCAGCGGGACTAGCGGGGGGACACAAGAGACCCAGTACTTC
TRBV19	TRBJ2-1	NA	TRBD2	16	CASRTSGGSRYNEQFF	TGTGCCAGTAGGACTAGCGGGGGGTCCAGGTACAATGAGCAGTTCTTC
TRBV7-2	TRBJ2-7	NA	TRBD1	14	CASSLGQGVGEQYF	TGTGCCAGCAGCTTGGGACAGGGTGTTGGAGAGCAGTACTTC
TRBV5-4	TRBJ2-3	NA	NA	13	CASSFLAGQAQYF	TGTGCCAGCAGCTTTTTGGCGGGGCAGGCGCAGTATTTT
TRBV10-2	TRBJ1-6	few	NA	14	CASSELILNSPLHF	TGCGCCAGCAGTGAGCTCATCCTTAATTCACCCCTCCACTTT
TRBV13	TRBJ1-6	NA	TRBD1	15	CASSLQGARGSPLHF	TGTGCCAGCAGCTTACAGGGGGCTCGAGGTTCACCCCTCCACTTT
TRBV13	TRBJ2-5	once	NA	15	CASSLAQGWQETQYF	TGTGCCAGCAGCTTAGCTCAGGGGTGGCAAGAGACCCAGTACTTC
TRBV20-1	TRBJ2-7	once	NA	11	CSGLSNYEQYF	TGCAGTGGGTTATCAAACTACGAGCAGTACTTC
TRBV30	TRBJ1-3	few	NA	13	CAWSVHSGNTIYF	TGTGCCTGGAGTGTACATTCTGGAAACACCATATATTTT
TRBV6-5	TRBJ2-7	NA	TRBD1	12	CASSRGRREQYF	TGTGCCAGCAGCAGGGGGCGCCGCGAGCAGTACTTC
TRBV19	TRBJ1-5	once	TRBD1	13	CASKQGVNQPQHF	TGTGCCAGTAAACAGGGGGTTAATCAGCCCCAGCATTTT
TRBV7-3	TRBJ2-3	NA	NA	16	CASSLRAQSYTDTQYF	TGTGCCAGCAGCTTAAGAGCACAATCCTACACAGATACGCAGTATTTT